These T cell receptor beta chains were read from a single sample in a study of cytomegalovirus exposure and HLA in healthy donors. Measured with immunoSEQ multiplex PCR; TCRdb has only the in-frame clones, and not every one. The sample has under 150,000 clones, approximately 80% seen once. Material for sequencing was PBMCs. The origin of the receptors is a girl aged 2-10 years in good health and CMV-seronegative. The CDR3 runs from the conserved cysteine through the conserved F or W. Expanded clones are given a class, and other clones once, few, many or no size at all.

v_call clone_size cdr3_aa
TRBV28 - CASKDSGTYEQYF
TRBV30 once CAWSPRQAEQYF
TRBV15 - CATSRDSGGSTRDTEAFF
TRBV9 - CASGAGGRTEAFF
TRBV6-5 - CASSYLGGGGPGQFF
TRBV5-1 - CASSWGTSGSYEQYF
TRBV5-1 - CASSWKGDSRNEKLFF
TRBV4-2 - CASSPLLRGLGSYEQYF
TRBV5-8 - CASSLPKKTTVEAFF
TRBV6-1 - CASSKERGGPDTQYF